A selection of T cell receptor beta chains follows, all from one sample in a study of blood T cell repertoires in COVID-19. Assay: immunoSEQ multiplex PCR; the TCRdb copy retains only in-frame clones and omits some. The table shows some 95,000 clones, with 70% to 90% occurring only once. The specimen sequenced was peripheral blood. These receptors all stem from a man between 65 and 79 years old with acute or convalescent COVID-19. Each CDR3 is given with its conserved first and last residue. A D gene is named only where the DNA matches it firmly. Size values are once, few and many counts, or a class for expanded clones, and some rows have none.

TRBV14	once	TRBD1	TRBJ2-1	CASSNRGYEQFF	TGTGCCAGCAGCAACAGGGGTTATGAGCAGTTCTTC
TRBV6-5	-	TRBD1	TRBJ1-2	CASTQGTVNYGYTF	TGTGCCAGCACCCAAGGGACAGTTAACTATGGCTACACCTTC
TRBV5-1	-	-	TRBJ2-5	CASSFTGLQETQYF	TGCGCCAGCAGCTTTACGGGACTCCAAGAGACCCAGTACTTC
TRBV7-6	-	-	TRBJ1-1	CASSAGPGGQGIYTEAFF	TGTGCCAGCAGCGCCGGGCCGGGGGGACAAGGAATTTACACTGAAGCTTTCTTT
TRBV6-5	once	TRBD2	TRBJ2-3	CASSIDSGGLGTQYF	TGTGCCAGCAGTATCGATAGCGGGGGACTGGGTACGCAGTATTTT
TRBV5-1	-	TRBD1	TRBJ2-7	CASSWGQGENEQYF	TGCGCCAGCAGCTGGGGACAGGGGGAGAACGAGCAGTACTTC
TRBV10-3	-	TRBD2	TRBJ2-1	CAISDNLAGGRSEQFF	TGTGCCATCAGTGATAATCTAGCGGGGGGACGTAGTGAGCAGTTCTTC
TRBV28	-	-	TRBJ1-3	CASSSSLYTIYF	TGTGCCAGCAGTTCCTCTCTCTACACCATATATTTT
TRBV28	once	TRBD2	TRBJ2-5	CASSLSGGTETQYF	TGTGCCAGCAGTCTAAGCGGGGGAACGGAGACCCAGTACTTC
TRBV9	-	-	TRBJ2-1	CASSVGENSPLQFF	TGTGCCAGCAGCGTAGGGGAGAATAGTCCTCTCCAGTTCTTC
TRBV11-2	-	-	TRBJ1-2	CASSSSRGYGYTF	TGTGCCAGCAGCTCCTCACGGGGCTATGGCTACACCTTC
TRBV10-3	-	TRBD1	TRBJ1-5	CAISDNRGPQHF	TGTGCCATCAGTGACAACAGGGGGCCCCAGCATTTT
TRBV11-2	-	-	TRBJ1-1	CASSLGQANTEAFF	TGTGCCAGCAGCTTAGGTCAGGCTAACACTGAAGCTTTCTTT
TRBV5-1	-	-	TRBJ1-5	CASSLGQASNQPQHF	TGCGCCAGCAGCTTGGGACAGGCAAGCAATCAGCCCCAGCATTTT
TRBV29-1	-	-	TRBJ1-1	CSAGRGGANTEAFF	TGCAGCGCCGGTCGGGGGGGGGCGAACACTGAAGCTTTCTTT
TRBV5-6	-	-	TRBJ2-7	CASSFTTGLTAPYEQYF	TGTGCCAGCAGCTTTACGACAGGCCTAACAGCCCCCTACGAGCAGTACTTC
TRBV7-4	-	TRBD1	TRBJ1-5	CASSLRDRGGLSNQPQHF	TGTGCCAGCAGCTTACGGGACAGAGGAGGGTTAAGCAATCAGCCCCAGCATTTT
TRBV19	-	TRBD2	TRBJ2-2	CASSISGGNTGELFF	TGTGCCAGTAGTATCTCGGGGGGGAACACCGGGGAGCTGTTTTTT
TRBV6-5	-	-	TRBJ1-2	CASSLQRNRDRGYTF	TGTGCCAGCAGTCTTCAACGGAACAGGGATCGTGGCTACACCTTC
TRBV5-1	-	-	TRBJ2-5	CASSLLTQETQYF	TGCGCCAGCAGCTTGTTGACACAAGAGACCCAGTACTTC
TRBV19	-	TRBD1	TRBJ1-1	CASSIVQGVTEAFF	TGTGCCAGTAGCATTGTTCAGGGGGTCACTGAAGCTTTCTTT
TRBV6-5	-	-	TRBJ1-2	CASSYAGLFNYGYTF	TGTGCCAGCAGTTACGCAGGACTATTCAACTATGGCTACACCTTC
TRBV28	few	TRBD1	TRBJ1-5	CASSLVDRGNQPQHF	TGTGCCAGCAGTTTAGTCGACAGGGGCAATCAGCCCCAGCATTTT
TRBV12-3/TRBV12-4	once	-	TRBJ2-7	CASRGRDYEQYF	TGTGCCAGCAGAGGACGGGACTACGAGCAGTACTTC
TRBV25-1	-	TRBD1	TRBJ1-2	CASQGQGGNYGYTF	TGTGCCAGCCAGGGACAGGGGGGGAACTATGGCTACACCTTC
TRBV6-1	-	TRBD2	TRBJ2-3	CASSEARLAGADTQYF	TGTGCCAGCAGTGAAGCGAGGCTAGCGGGGGCAGATACGCAGTATTTT
TRBV5-1	-	TRBD1	TRBJ2-1	CASSSRQGREYEQFF	TGCGCCAGCAGCTCCCGACAGGGACGGGAATATGAGCAGTTCTTC
TRBV19	-	-	TRBJ1-3	CASSMDSSSSGNTIYF	TGTGCCAGTAGTATGGACTCATCAAGCTCTGGAAACACCATATATTTT
TRBV5-1	-	-	TRBJ1-1	CASSVVGAETEAFF	TGCGCCAGCAGCGTCGTGGGAGCGGAGACTGAAGCTTTCTTT
TRBV27	-	TRBD1	TRBJ2-1	CASSFLVPGQGRDNEQFF	TGTGCCAGCAGTTTTCTGGTCCCAGGACAGGGCAGGGACAATGAGCAGTTCTTC
TRBV5-1	-	TRBD2	TRBJ2-5	CASSRRTSGVETQYF	TGCGCCAGCAGCAGGAGGACTAGCGGGGTGGAGACCCAGTACTTC
TRBV30	-	-	TRBJ1-3	CAWGQDISGNTIYF	TGTGCCTGGGGTCAGGACATCTCTGGAAACACCATATATTTT
TRBV19	few	TRBD1	TRBJ1-4	CASSIDPGGRKLFF	TGTGCCAGTAGTATAGATCCAGGGGGACGGAAACTGTTTTTT
TRBV18	-	TRBD2	TRBJ2-1	CASSLIETSGGAGEQFF	TGTGCCAGCTCACTGATCGAGACTAGCGGGGGGGCCGGTGAGCAGTTCTTC
TRBV6-5	few	-	TRBJ1-2	CASRHHDYRSYGYTF	TGTGCCAGCAGACACCACGACTACAGAAGCTATGGCTACACCTTC
TRBV10-3	-	TRBD2	TRBJ2-5	CAISDGDSGGARETQYF	TGTGCCATCAGTGATGGGGATAGCGGGGGGGCCCGAGAGACCCAGTACTTC
TRBV6-5	-	TRBD1	TRBJ1-1	CATKGTGSPNTEAFF	TGTGCCACTAAGGGGACAGGGAGCCCGAACACTGAAGCTTTCTTT
TRBV11-2	-	-	TRBJ1-4	CASSPASPSYEKLFF	TGTGCCAGCAGCCCAGCGTCCCCTAGTTATGAAAAACTGTTTTTT
TRBV5-1	-	TRBD1	TRBJ2-7	CASSRGPGGGVWQGEYEQYF	TGCGCCAGCAGCCGCGGCCCAGGGGGCGGGGTATGGCAGGGGGAATACGAGCAGTACTTC
TRBV2	-	-	TRBJ1-5	CASAEEFTYQPQHF	TGTGCCAGCGCGGAGGAATTTACGTATCAGCCCCAGCATTTT
TRBV19	-	-	TRBJ2-3	CASTQGKATDTQYF	TGTGCCAGTACCCAGGGGAAGGCAACAGATACGCAGTATTTT
TRBV7-9	-	-	TRBJ1-1	CASSLGGLNTEAFF	TGTGCCAGCAGCTTAGGAGGATTGAACACTGAAGCTTTCTTT
TRBV20-1	-	-	TRBJ2-1	CSAKERLEQFF	TGCAGTGCTAAGGAGCGTCTTGAGCAGTTCTTC
TRBV27	-	TRBD2	TRBJ2-3	CASSLGTSGSDTQYF	TGTGCCAGCAGTTTAGGGACTAGTGGTTCAGATACGCAGTATTTT
TRBV29-1	-	-	TRBJ2-2	CSAGETGNTGELFF	TGCAGCGCGGGGGAGACAGGGAACACCGGGGAGCTGTTTTTT
TRBV28	-	-	TRBJ1-5	CASSLSSEVEQPQHF	TGTGCCAGCAGTTTATCCTCAGAGGTAGAACAGCCCCAGCATTTT
TRBV28	few	TRBD1	TRBJ1-4	CATSGTVEKLFF	TGTGCCACCTCCGGGACAGTTGAAAAACTGTTTTTT
TRBV7-9	-	-	TRBJ1-4	CASSFTGNNEKLFF	TGTGCCAGCAGCTTTACAGGGAATAATGAAAAACTGTTTTTT
TRBV3-1/TRBV3-2	-	TRBD1	TRBJ2-2	CASSHWRGGNPAGELFF	TGTGCCAGCAGCCATTGGAGAGGGGGCAATCCGGCCGGGGAGCTGTTTTTT
TRBV2	-	TRBD1	TRBJ1-1	CASSEGLQGEAFF	TGTGCCAGCAGTGAGGGGCTACAGGGGGAAGCTTTCTTT
TRBV3-1/TRBV3-2	-	TRBD1	TRBJ1-1	CASSSRTGAMNTEAFF	TGTGCCAGCAGCTCGCGGACAGGGGCGATGAACACTGAAGCTTTCTTT
TRBV7-8	-	TRBD1	TRBJ1-4	CASSSLRGPKWNVEKLFF	TGTGCCAGCAGCTCGCTGAGGGGGCCGAAGTGGAACGTGGAAAAACTGTTTTTT
TRBV28	-	TRBD1	TRBJ1-4	CASSDRDINEKLFF	TGTGCCAGCAGTGACAGGGATATTAATGAAAAACTGTTTTTT
TRBV10-3	-	-	TRBJ1-1	CAISGQQNTEAFF	TGTGCCATCAGCGGACAGCAGAACACTGAAGCTTTCTTT
TRBV3-1/TRBV3-2	-	-	TRBJ2-3	CASSQDWSGTDTQYF	TGTGCCAGCAGCCAAGACTGGAGTGGGACAGATACGCAGTATTTT